This TCR beta chain was found in a study of CD8+CD57+ T cells in acquired aplastic anemia. The germline V gene has CDR1 SQVTM and CDR2 ANQGSEA. This CDR3 region has 15 residues. Trimming removed 6 bases at V and 2 bases at J, with 17 bases between. The patients chosen for sequencing had shown expansion of CD8+CD57+ cells (detected by flow cytometry). Genomic DNA was employed as the template in profiling TCR beta VDJ and CDR3. MiXCR, run by TCRdb on the reads, gives a single entry per CDR3 protein. The profile shows roughly 170,000 distinct CDR3 sequences, nearly 50% of them singletons. The sample comprised sorted CD4+, CD8+, or CD8+CD57+ T cells (not recorded which) from PBMCs. This TCR was recovered from a human donor with aplastic anemia. The chain recombines TRBV29-1 with TRBJ1-5, with D possibly TRBD1 on 5 matching bases. DNA of the CDR3: TGCAGCGTCGGGGACGGAGTTCTTGGCAATCAGCCCCAGCATTTT. This codes for CSVGDGVLGNQPQHF.